Presented here are 26 T cell receptor beta chains from one specimen sequenced in a study of OX40 agonist ivuxolimab in advanced cancers. Profiling relied on immunoSEQ multiplex PCR, and the TCRdb table lists in-frame clones only, not all of them. The repertoire consists of around 20,000 clones, with about 83% occurring once and the leading ten covering under 9%. The starting material was CD4+ or CD8+ T cells sorted from blood, obtained in a trial of the OX40 agonist ivuxolimab. All receptors derive from an adult with an advanced solid tumor such as melanoma, head and neck, liver or kidney cancer.

This clone is judged medium-sized. The chain couples TRBV5-4 to TRBJ2-7; 7 nucleotides align to TRBD2. CDR3 length: 15 residues. CDR1 and CDR2 from the germline V gene are SGHNT and YYREEE (reference sequence). The junction had 8 bases not matched to a gene; V was cut back by 2 bases and J by 3 bases. This CDR3 is CASSFSGAGDYEQYF. The CDR3, as DNA: TGTGCCAGCAGCTTCTCCGGGGCGGGGGACTACGAGCAGTACTTC.

The V and J genes are TRBV7-9 and TRBJ2-1; 7 bases align to TRBD1. The ends lost 0 bases at V and 9 bases at J; junction bases unmatched: 5. This CDR3 has 14 amino acids. The V gene's germline CDR1 is SEHNR and CDR2 FQNEAQ (reference sequence). In DNA, the CDR3 is TGTGCCAGCAGCTTAGCGCTGAGGGGGCTTGAGCAGTTCTTC. Translated, it gives CASSLALRGLEQFF.

The chain combines TRBV4-1 with TRBJ1-2; weak D call: TRBD1 (5 bases). The CDR3 covers 14 residues. Trimming took off 3 bases at V and 3 bases at J, with 11 bases between the two ends. Germline-derived CDR1 and CDR2 are MGHRA and YSYEKL. The CDR3 loop is CASSQERGYYGYTF. The CDR3, as DNA: TGCGCCAGCAGCCAGGAACGGGGGTACTATGGCTACACCTTC.

The chain combines TRBV27 with TRBJ2-7; perhaps TRBD1 as D (5 bases). CDR1 is MNHEY, CDR2 SMNVEV, per germline (reference sequence). This CDR3 region has 14 residues. V was cut by 3 bases and J by 0 bases, with 9 bases left in between. The CDR3 DNA is TGTGCCAGCAGTTTCACAGGTCGCTCCTACGAGCAGTACTTC. Its translation is CASSFTGRSYEQYF.

The chain uses TRBV4-1 and TRBJ2-5, with TRBD1 identical over 7 bases. CDR3 size: 17 residues. After removal of 0 bases from V and 3 bases from J, the junction contained 10 bases not matched to a gene. The V gene's germline CDR1 is MGHRA and CDR2 YSYEKL. The CDR3 DNA reads as TGCGCCAGCAGCCAAGAAATAGTAGGGACAGAGGAAGAGACCCAGTACTTC. The encoded protein is CASSQEIVGTEEETQYF.

The chain recombines TRBV19 with TRBJ1-1; D gene uncertain. CDR3 size: 14 residues. Germline V gives CDR1 LNHDA, CDR2 SQIVND (reference sequence). V gave up 1 base and J gave up 4 bases, with 10 bases separating them. The DNA for the CDR3 is TGTGCCAGTAGTATAGCTGGGTTGGGCACTGAAGCTTTCTTT. Encoded protein: CASSIAGLGTEAFF.

The chain combines TRBV5-4 with TRBJ1-2, with D possibly TRBD1 on 6 matching bases. Trimming left V 4 bases short and J 4 bases short, with 11 bases between. The CDR3 covers 13 residues. Germline CDR1 SGHNT, CDR2 YYREEE (reference sequence). The CDR3: CASSTGTLYGYTF. The CDR3 DNA reads TGTGCCAGCAGCACGGGGACACTCTATGGCTACACCTTC. Together with reference TRBV5-4 and TRBJ1-2, the CDR3 gives the full variable domain: ETGVTQSPTHLIKTRGQQVTLRCSSQSGHNTVSWYQQALGQGPQFIFQYYREEENGRGNFPPRFSGLQFPNYSSELNVNALELDDSALYLCASSTGTLYGYTFGSGTRLTVV.

V gene TRBV7-2 combines with J gene TRBJ2-2, with D possibly being TRBD2 (5 bases). From germline, CDR1 is SGHTA and CDR2 FQGNSA. This CDR3 spans 16 amino acids. The ends were cut back, 1 base at V and 4 bases at J, with 13 bases in the middle. CDR3 loop: CASSLGGPGSTGELFF. For the CDR3, the DNA is TGTGCCAGCAGCTTAGGAGGGCCCGGAAGCACCGGGGAGCTGTTTTTT.

The chain employs TRBV9 and TRBJ1-2, with D maybe TRBD1 (5 bases). V was cut by 0 bases and J by 4 bases, with 19 bases left in between. CDR1 SGDLS and CDR2 YYNGEE come from the germline V gene. CDR3 length equals 17 residues. CDR3: CASSVGVISDSSYGYTF. The CDR3 DNA follows: TGTGCCAGCAGCGTAGGGGTGATATCAGACAGTTCCTATGGCTACACCTTC.

The chain couples TRBV7-9 to TRBJ2-7; D is uncertain. Germline-derived CDR1 and CDR2 are SEHNR and FQNEAQ (reference sequence). The germline V and J ends were trimmed by 5 bases and 6 bases, with 11 bases remaining between them. CDR3 length: 12 residues. The CDR3 nucleotides read TGTGCCAGCAGCGCGATCCAACGCGAGCAGTACTTC. The encoded protein is CASSAIQREQYF.

The chain joins TRBV4-2 to TRBJ2-7; 7 bases align to TRBD1. The CDR3 is made up of 14 amino acids. CDR1 is LGHNA and CDR2 is YNFKEQ in the germline V gene. The ends lost 0 bases at V and 3 bases at J; junction bases unmatched: 2. This CDR3 is CASSQETGFYEQYF. The CDR3 DNA is TGTGCCAGCAGCCAAGAGACAGGGTTCTACGAGCAGTACTTC.

In its sample, this clone was seen a few times. The rearrangement uses TRBV11-1 and TRBJ2-7; weak D call: TRBD1 (5 bases). Germline CDR1 reads SGHAT; CDR2 reads FQDESV (reference sequence). V shed 0 bases and J shed 3 bases, with 15 bases lying between them. The CDR3 has 16 amino acids. The CDR3 loop reads CASSLAEGALFYEQYF. CDR3 bases: TGTGCCAGCAGCTTAGCGGAAGGGGCCCTTTTCTACGAGCAGTACTTC.

The V gene is TRBV6-5, the J gene TRBJ2-7; D uncertain. The CDR3 has 14 amino acids. Per the germline V gene, CDR1 is MNHEY and CDR2 is SVGAGI. Trimming took off 6 bases at V and 6 bases at J, with 18 bases between the two ends. The CDR3 DNA follows: TGTGCCAGCAGCTTGACCCCAAACCTGGGCGAGCAGTACTTC. Amino acid sequence: CASSLTPNLGEQYF.

The genes are TRBV6-5 and TRBJ1-2; D gene unclear. V was trimmed by 0 bases and J by 6 bases, leaving 11 bases between them. The CDR3 length is 14 residues. Germline V gives CDR1 MNHEY, CDR2 SVGAGI. The CDR3 sequence is CASSYSPQFNGYTF. CDR3 DNA sequence: TGTGCCAGCAGTTACTCGCCCCAGTTTAATGGCTACACCTTC.

The chain employs TRBV5-6 and TRBJ1-2, with TRBD1 as a possible D gene (5 bases). There are 17 residues in the CDR3. The V gene's germline CDR1 is SGHDT and CDR2 YYEEEE. Trimming removed 0 bases from V and 8 bases from J, with 23 bases in between. The CDR3 region has the DNA TGTGCCAGCAGCTTGGGTGTGTCAATCAAGGGGAATAGCGGCTACACCTTC. Protein: CASSLGVSIKGNSGYTF.

This rearrangement joins TRBV7-2 to TRBJ1-1; D is undetermined. The CDR3 totals 12 residues. In germline, CDR1 is SGHTA, CDR2 FQGNSA. Trimming left V 1 base short and J 6 bases short, with 6 bases between. CDR3 in DNA: TGTGCCAGCAGCTTAGGTGGGTCTGAAGCTTTCTTT. Translated, it gives CASSLGGSEAFF.

V and J are TRBV19 and TRBJ1-2, with D uncertain. Germline assignment: CDR1 LNHDA and CDR2 SQIVND (reference sequence). V was clipped by 4 bases and J by 1 base, with 16 bases between them. This CDR3 region has 16 residues. DNA for the CDR3: TGTGCCAGTAGTACCTACATTCTCACGAATAACTATGGCTACACCTTC. Translation gives CASSTYILTNNYGYTF.

The rearrangement uses TRBV7-9 and TRBJ2-5, with D perhaps being TRBD1 or TRBD2 (5 bases each). This CDR3 comprises 14 residues. Trimming took 2 bases from V and 0 from J, leaving 7 bases between them. CDR1 and CDR2 from the germline V gene are SEHNR and FQNEAQ (reference sequence). This CDR3 is CASSLMGHQETQYF. For the CDR3, the DNA is TGTGCCAGCAGCTTAATGGGACACCAAGAGACCCAGTACTTC.

The CDR3 region has the DNA TGTGCCAGCAGCGGAGAGGGACAGAACTACTATGGCTACACCTTC. It translates to CASSGEGQNYYGYTF. The chain joins TRBV9 to TRBJ1-2; 7 nucleotides agree with TRBD1. V shed 3 bases and J 3 bases; nucleotides not matched to a gene: 8. CDR1 is SGDLS and CDR2 is YYNGEE in the germline V gene. This CDR3 is 15 amino acids long.

The V call is TRBV7-8, the J call TRBJ1-4; D gene unclear. The CDR3 has 15 amino acids. CDR1 SGHVS and CDR2 FQNEAQ come from the germline V gene. Trimming pared 2 bases from V and 5 bases from J, leaving 12 bases between. The CDR3 nucleotides are TGTGCCAGCAGCTTAAGGACGGTCGGGAATGAAAAACTGTTTTTT. Amino acid sequence: CASSLRTVGNEKLFF.

The CDR3 reads CASSLERFSGDRVLWQYF. The CDR3 DNA is TGTGCCAGCAGCTTAGAAAGGTTTTCGGGGGACAGGGTTTTATGGCAGTACTTC. V is TRBV7-2 and J is TRBJ2-7; 9 positions match TRBD1. V gave up 1 base and J gave up 9 bases; unmatched junction bases: 19. Per the germline V gene, CDR1 is SGHTA and CDR2 is FQGNSA. This CDR3 region has 18 residues.

The J gene is TRBJ1-2, the V gene TRBV2; tentative D call: TRBD1 (6 bases). V lost 6 bases, J lost 4 bases, and 12 bases lay in between. Germline values: CDR1 SNHLY, CDR2 FYNNEI. The CDR3 is 13 amino acids. This chain's CDR3 is CASSLRGVYGYTF. The CDR3 DNA is TGTGCCAGCAGCCTGAGGGGGGTCTATGGCTACACCTTC.

The chain joins TRBV9 to TRBJ1-2; tentatively, D is TRBD1 (6 bases). Trimming took off 3 bases at V and 2 bases at J, with 14 bases between the two ends. Looked up from germline, CDR1 is SGDLS and CDR2 is YYNGEE. The CDR3 is made up of 15 amino acids. CDR3 amino acids: CASSGAQGSNYGYTF. The CDR3 bases are TGTGCCAGCAGCGGAGCTCAGGGGTCGAACTATGGCTACACCTTC.

The chain recombines TRBV9 with TRBJ1-2, with D possibly matching TRBD1 (5 bases). Germline V gene lookup returns CDR1 SGDLS and CDR2 YYNGEE. V lost 1 base, J lost 0 bases, and 10 bases lay in between. The CDR3 has 15 amino acids. This CDR3 reads CASSVQGQANYGYTF. CDR3 DNA sequence: TGTGCCAGCAGCGTACAGGGTCAAGCTAACTATGGCTACACCTTC.

The V call is TRBV21-1, the J call TRBJ1-1. TRBV21-1 is noted as a pseudogene. The CDR3 has 12 residues. The CDR3 loop is CASSNQDFEAFF. The DNA of the CDR3 is TGTGCCAGCAGCAATCAAGACTTTGAAGCTTTCTTT.

DNA of the CDR3: TGTGCCAGCAGTTTTCCAGGCGAGAATTCACCCCTCCACTTT. Translated: CASSFPGENSPLHF. The chain combines TRBV6-5 with TRBJ1-6; D unresolved. Looked up from germline, CDR1 is MNHEY and CDR2 is SVGAGI. The V end was cut by 4 bases, the J end by 7 bases, with 11 bases between. The CDR3 sequence is 14 residues long.